The 14 T cell receptor beta chains listed next were all sequenced from one sample in a study of T cells in Graves' hyperthyroidism and ophthalmopathy (dated 2019 in TCRdb). Library preparation employed multiplex PCR. The listed sequencing device is Illumina HiSeq 2000. The TCR beta CDR3 regions were amplified from the RNA transcripts. For the first round of RT-PCR on the TCR CDR3, the HTBI primer set was used together with the Qiagen OneStep RT-PCR kit. TCRdb redid the processing of the public reads, applying fastp at Q25 and MiXCR, and retained in-frame beta chains. Each record represents a unique CDR3 protein, reported with the most common genes and DNA among its rows. This sample holds approximately 560,000 distinct CDR3 sequences; around a sixth were observed only once. The ten largest make up under 7.5% of the sample. Material for sequencing was blood. Receptor source: a young woman with Graves' hyperthyroidism.

This clonotype was picked up a small number of times. The chain employs TRBV5-5 and TRBJ1-5, with 9 bases that match TRBD1. CDR1 and CDR2 from the germline V gene are SGHKS and YYEKEE (reference sequence). V trimming: 3 bases; J trimming: 6 bases; junction bases outside the gene matches: 4. The length of the CDR3 is 14 residues. CDR3 in amino acids: CASSWQTGGQPQHF. The CDR3 DNA is TGTGCCAGCAGCTGGCAGACAGGGGGTCAGCCCCAGCATTTT.

This clonotype was seen just once. The rearrangement links TRBV9 to TRBJ2-4; 9 nucleotides line up with TRBD1. The CDR3 consists of 16 residues. V dropped 4 bases and J dropped 2; count of bases not matched to a gene: 7. The germline V gene encodes CDR1 SGDLS and CDR2 YYNGEE. The CDR3 spells CASSLSGQGTKNIQYF. CDR3 nucleotide sequence: TGTGCCAGCAGCCTCTCGGGACAGGGTACCAAAAACATTCAGTACTTC.

The J gene is TRBJ1-5, the V gene TRBV25-1; 9 bases agree with TRBD1. This CDR3 is built from 17 residues. Germline V gene data show CDR1 as MGHDK and CDR2 as SYGVNS. V lost 2 bases, J lost 2 bases, and 7 bases stayed unmatched. DNA of the CDR3: TGTGCCAGCAGTGAACGAGGACAGGGGCTGGGCAATCAGCCCCAGCATTTT. Translation: CASSERGQGLGNQPQHF.

A word on this clonotype: A much larger clone differs by one base, so this may be a read error. The V call is TRBV4-3, the J call TRBJ2-5; 12 bases agree with TRBD2. Germline assignment: CDR1 LGHNA and CDR2 YSLEER. The CDR3 length is 16 residues. CDR3 nucleotides: TGCGCCAGCAGCCAAGGACTAGCGGGAGCTCCGGAGACCCGGTACTTC. Protein product: CASSQGLAGAPETRYF.

This clonotype showed up many times. The rearrangement joins TRBV7-9 to TRBJ2-5; D gene unclear. V was cut by 1 base and J by 6 bases, with 12 bases left in between. The V gene's germline CDR1 is SEHNR and CDR2 FQNEAQ (reference sequence). The CDR3 consists of 14 residues. CDR3 in amino acids: CASSLEAPVQTQYF. CDR3 DNA sequence: TGTGCCAGCAGCTTAGAAGCACCCGTGCAGACCCAGTACTTC.

This clonotype was counted ten times or more. This rearrangement joins TRBV20-1 to TRBJ2-3, with 14 bases identical to TRBD2. The J segment lost 1 base and the V segment lost 3 bases, leaving 9 bases of the junction unmatched. Germline V gives CDR1 DFQATT, CDR2 SNEGSKA (reference sequence). This CDR3 is 18 amino acids long. The CDR3 loop reads CSARGGTSGGTRTDTQYF. In nucleotides, the CDR3 is TGCAGTGCTAGGGGGGGGACTAGCGGGGGTACACGCACAGATACGCAGTATTTT.

The chain uses TRBV20-1 and TRBJ1-3; D remains ambiguous. The CDR3 loop spans 15 amino acids. Germline V gene sequence: CDR1 DFQATT, CDR2 SNEGSKA (reference sequence). Trimming cost V 6 bases and J 0 bases, with 15 bases left between them. In DNA, the CDR3 is TGCAGTGCCATAGCGGACGGATCCTCTGGAAACACCATATATTTT. Amino acids: CSAIADGSSGNTIYF.

This clonotype was seen ten or more times. The chain links TRBV6-5 to TRBJ2-2, with 7 nucleotides matching TRBD1. The germline gives CDR1 MNHEY, CDR2 SVGAGI. V trimming: 2 bases; J trimming: 7 bases; junction bases outside the gene matches: 10. This CDR3 is 16 amino acids long. The CDR3 bases are TGTGCCAGCAGTTACGAGGGGGCATTAATCGTCGGGGAGCTGTTTTTT. It encodes CASSYEGALIVGELFF.

This clonotype was observed at least ten times. The genes are TRBV7-9 and TRBJ2-1; D is unresolved. The CDR3 runs 12 residues. The germline CDR1 and CDR2 sequences are SEHNR and FQNEAQ (reference sequence). V was cut by 5 bases and J by 8 bases, with 10 bases left in between. The CDR3 nucleotides are TGTGCCAGCAGCAAGATTATCTATGAGCAGTTCTTC. This codes for CASSKIIYEQFF. The variable domain in full, completed from reference TRBV7-9 and TRBJ2-1, reads DTGVSQNPRHKITKRGQNVTFRCDPISEHNRLYWYRQTLGQGPEFLTYFQNEAQLEKSRLLSDRFSAERPKGSFSTLEIQRTEQGDSAMYLCASSKIIYEQFFGPGTRLTVL.

The table lists this clonotype with many counts. The V gene is TRBV29-1, the J gene TRBJ1-1; 8 positions match TRBD1. CDR1 SQVTM and CDR2 ANQGSEA come from the germline V gene. Trimming cost V 7 bases and J 11 bases; bases outside gene matches: 12. This CDR3 has 12 amino acids. The CDR3 here is CSAAQGDLTAFF. The CDR3, as DNA: TGCAGCGCCGCACAGGGGGACCTTACGGCTTTCTTT.

At least ten counts were recorded for this clonotype. This sequence joins TRBV20-1 and TRBJ2-3; D call uncertain. The ends were cut back, 0 bases at V and 6 bases at J, with 10 bases in the middle. CDR3 size: 13 residues. CDR1 and CDR2 from the germline V gene are DFQATT and SNEGSKA (reference sequence). Here the CDR3 reads CSARDMGSDTQYF. As DNA, the CDR3 is TGCAGTGCTAGAGATATGGGTTCGGATACGCAGTATTTT.

Of note for this clonotype: With a much larger clone just one base away, this may be a read error. V gene TRBV6-9 combines with J gene TRBJ2-6; tentatively, D is TRBD1 or TRBD2 (6 bases each). Trimming removed 2 bases from V and 4 bases from J, with 18 bases in between. The CDR3 has 18 residues. Germline values: CDR1 MNHGY, CDR2 SVAAGI. CDR3: CASSYRAGGRNGANVLTF. As DNA, the CDR3 is TGTGCCAGCAGTTATAGGGCTGGGGGGCGTAACGGGGCCAACGTCCTGACTTTC.

This clonotype was picked up a small number of times. V is TRBV15 and J is TRBJ2-7; 8 positions agree with TRBD1. J was trimmed by 7 bases and V by 2 bases; bases with no gene match: 10. The germline CDR1 and CDR2 sequences are LNHNV and YYDKDF (reference sequence). CDR3 length equals 15 residues. CDR3 bases: TGTGCCACCAGCAGACGGGGACAGGCCGATTTGGAGCAGTACTTC. The encoded protein is CATSRRGQADLEQYF.

There are a few counts of this clonotype. V is TRBV30 and J is TRBJ2-7, with 10 bases matching TRBD1. This CDR3 spans 14 amino acids. In germline, CDR1 is GTSNPN, CDR2 SVGIG (reference sequence). With V trimmed by 1 base and J by 5 bases, 5 bases remained unmatched. The CDR3 DNA sequence: TGTGCCTGGAGTGGGGGACAGGGGATGAACGAGCAGTACTTC. It is translated as CAWSGGQGMNEQYF.